This is a list of T cell receptor beta chains from one sample in a study of T cell responses to AZD1222 COVID-19 vaccine. The protocol was immunoSEQ multiplex PCR, while the TCRdb copy is restricted to in-frame clones and leaves out a portion. Of 150,000 or so clones listed, about 91% were seen once; the top ten hold roughly 2%. Here the sequenced sample was peripheral blood, taken on day 0 of AZD1222 vaccination. These receptors were collected from an adult in good health. Both conserved end residues are part of each CDR3. Size tells how often a clone was seen (once, few, many) or the class of an expanded clone, and some rows leave it out.

clone size: NA
V gene: TRBV11-3
J gene: TRBJ2-2
CDR3 length: 12
CDR3 protein: CASSTLTGELFF

clone size: NA
V gene: TRBV6-1
J gene: TRBJ1-4
CDR3 length: 14
CDR3 protein: CASSEGPINEKLFF

clone size: once
V gene: TRBV7-2
J gene: TRBJ2-2
CDR3 length: 17
CDR3 protein: CASSVHRTGLGTGELFF

clone size: NA
V gene: TRBV29-1
J gene: TRBJ1-2
CDR3 length: 14
CDR3 protein: CSVALTGAQYGYTF

clone size: NA
V gene: TRBV9
J gene: TRBJ2-2
CDR3 length: 15
CDR3 protein: CASSGTATNTGELFF

clone size: NA
V gene: TRBV10-3
J gene: TRBJ2-5
CDR3 length: 14
CDR3 protein: CAISESGQAETQYF

clone size: NA
V gene: TRBV15
J gene: TRBJ2-2
CDR3 length: 15
CDR3 protein: CATSRGFRNTGELFF

clone size: NA
V gene: TRBV5-1
J gene: TRBJ2-2
CDR3 length: 15
CDR3 protein: CASSPRGTGGGELFF

clone size: NA
V gene: TRBV5-1
J gene: TRBJ1-4
CDR3 length: 18
CDR3 protein: CASSLEAGGLGFNEKLFF

clone size: NA
V gene: TRBV29-1
J gene: TRBJ1-1
CDR3 length: 12
CDR3 protein: CSVARMNTEAFF

clone size: NA
V gene: TRBV25-1
J gene: TRBJ1-2
CDR3 length: 16
CDR3 protein: CASSPNGAVALVGYTF

clone size: NA
V gene: TRBV2
J gene: TRBJ1-1
CDR3 length: 13
CDR3 protein: CASREQTNTEAFF

clone size: NA
V gene: TRBV5-5
J gene: TRBJ1-2
CDR3 length: 16
CDR3 protein: CASSLAYSPGPYGYTF

clone size: NA
V gene: TRBV18
J gene: TRBJ1-5
CDR3 length: 14
CDR3 protein: CASSPGGGNQPQHF

clone size: NA
V gene: TRBV12-5
J gene: TRBJ2-5
CDR3 length: 15
CDR3 protein: CASGLLGGRGETQYF

clone size: NA
V gene: TRBV10-3
J gene: TRBJ2-3
CDR3 length: 13
CDR3 protein: CAISVQSTDTQYF

clone size: NA
V gene: TRBV5-1
J gene: TRBJ1-2
CDR3 length: 14
CDR3 protein: CASSSDRGRKGYTF

clone size: once
V gene: TRBV14
J gene: TRBJ1-5
CDR3 length: 12
CDR3 protein: CASSQENQPQHF

clone size: NA
V gene: TRBV18
J gene: TRBJ2-4
CDR3 length: 14
CDR3 protein: CASSPNRSKNIQYF

clone size: NA
V gene: TRBV6-5
J gene: TRBJ2-1
CDR3 length: 15
CDR3 protein: CASGSGTASYNEQFF

clone size: NA
V gene: TRBV12-3/TRBV12-4
J gene: TRBJ1-3
CDR3 length: 12
CDR3 protein: CASSFNRNTIYF

clone size: NA
V gene: TRBV4-2
J gene: TRBJ2-3
CDR3 length: 17
CDR3 protein: CASSQDGAASSTDTQYF

clone size: NA
V gene: TRBV4-2
J gene: TRBJ2-7
CDR3 length: 13
CDR3 protein: CASSQDMVYEQYF

clone size: NA
V gene: TRBV6-6
J gene: TRBJ1-6
CDR3 length: 14
CDR3 protein: CASSYGPHNSPLHF

clone size: NA
V gene: TRBV5-1
J gene: TRBJ1-2
CDR3 length: 13
CDR3 protein: CASSLEQHAGYTF

clone size: NA
V gene: TRBV2
J gene: TRBJ2-6
CDR3 length: 16
CDR3 protein: CASSEGMGAGANVLTF

clone size: NA
V gene: TRBV7-2
J gene: TRBJ2-2
CDR3 length: 13
CDR3 protein: CASTRAGPGELFF

clone size: NA
V gene: TRBV6-4
J gene: TRBJ1-5
CDR3 length: 16
CDR3 protein: CASSESGARGNQPQHF

clone size: NA
V gene: TRBV11-2
J gene: TRBJ1-1
CDR3 length: 14
CDR3 protein: CASTSGQPHTEAFF

clone size: NA
V gene: TRBV7-9
J gene: TRBJ1-1
CDR3 length: 14
CDR3 protein: CASSSPNTNTEAFF

clone size: once
V gene: TRBV7-3
J gene: TRBJ2-1
CDR3 length: 15
CDR3 protein: CASSFGVTVRDEQFF

clone size: once
V gene: TRBV3-1/TRBV3-2
J gene: TRBJ2-1
CDR3 length: 17
CDR3 protein: CASSPDHSGDPYNEQFF

clone size: NA
V gene: TRBV7-9
J gene: TRBJ1-6
CDR3 length: 14
CDR3 protein: CASSPLGANSPLHF

clone size: NA
V gene: TRBV7-3
J gene: TRBJ2-5
CDR3 length: 14
CDR3 protein: CASSLMASQETQYF

clone size: NA
V gene: TRBV6-5
J gene: TRBJ2-2
CDR3 length: 14
CDR3 protein: CASSKGRQTGELFF

clone size: NA
V gene: TRBV7-8
J gene: TRBJ2-2
CDR3 length: 14
CDR3 protein: CASSFFSNTGELFF

clone size: once
V gene: TRBV7-9
J gene: TRBJ2-3
CDR3 length: 16
CDR3 protein: CASSPPPGLAVDTQYF

clone size: once
V gene: TRBV2
J gene: TRBJ2-7
CDR3 length: 15
CDR3 protein: CASSPQGAGGNEQYF

clone size: NA
V gene: TRBV9
J gene: TRBJ1-2
CDR3 length: 15
CDR3 protein: CASSVTGQGDYGYTF

clone size: NA
V gene: TRBV7-9
J gene: TRBJ1-1
CDR3 length: 14
CDR3 protein: CASSLSGQAGEAFF

clone size: NA
V gene: TRBV7-9
J gene: TRBJ1-3
CDR3 length: 14
CDR3 protein: CASSFGVAGNTIYF

clone size: NA
V gene: TRBV4-3
J gene: TRBJ1-5
CDR3 length: 17
CDR3 protein: CASSQDYVGGLDQPQHF

clone size: NA
V gene: TRBV6-4
J gene: TRBJ1-2
CDR3 length: 15
CDR3 protein: CASRQTGAQGYGYTF

clone size: few
V gene: TRBV15
J gene: TRBJ1-6
CDR3 length: 15
CDR3 protein: CATRRVGTTNSPLHF

clone size: NA
V gene: TRBV19
J gene: TRBJ1-4
CDR3 length: 15
CDR3 protein: CASSQSYATNEKLFF

clone size: NA
V gene: TRBV18
J gene: TRBJ2-5
CDR3 length: 15
CDR3 protein: CASSPSSGQQETQYF

clone size: NA
V gene: TRBV5-4
J gene: TRBJ2-2
CDR3 length: 15
CDR3 protein: CASSPGQGNTGELFF

clone size: NA
V gene: TRBV12-3/TRBV12-4
J gene: TRBJ1-2
CDR3 length: 12
CDR3 protein: CASSFSGNGYTF

clone size: NA
V gene: TRBV9
J gene: TRBJ1-1
CDR3 length: 14
CDR3 protein: CASSPLQGDTEAFF

clone size: NA
V gene: TRBV10-3
J gene: TRBJ2-3
CDR3 length: 11
CDR3 protein: CAIRASDTQYF

clone size: NA
V gene: TRBV4-3
J gene: TRBJ2-7
CDR3 length: 15
CDR3 protein: CASSPRGGGTYEQYF

clone size: NA
V gene: TRBV7-6
J gene: TRBJ2-1
CDR3 length: 17
CDR3 protein: CASSLFAGGAGYNEQFF

clone size: many
V gene: TRBV7-3
J gene: TRBJ1-1
CDR3 length: 13
CDR3 protein: CASSLAVRAEAFF

clone size: NA
V gene: TRBV6-2/TRBV6-3
J gene: TRBJ1-5
CDR3 length: 15
CDR3 protein: CASSDRAYSNQPQHF

clone size: NA
V gene: TRBV7-8
J gene: TRBJ1-4
CDR3 length: 15
CDR3 protein: CASSEGGIGNEKLFF